This is a list of T cell receptor beta chains from one sample in a study of blood T cells in healthy people across ages. TCRdb passed the 5' RACE reads through MiXCR, listing each CDR3 protein once. Of hundreds of thousands of distinct CDR3 sequences listed, 35% to 50% are singletons. The sequencing sample was made of blood. These receptors were taken from a man aged 80 or over in good health. The CDR3 runs from the conserved cysteine through the conserved F or W. The D gene is left open where the match is weak. Not all rows give a size; the values are once, few, many and, for expanded clones, a class.

17	TRBJ2-2	TRBD2	-	TRBV7-9	CASSLATSGRANGELFF	TGTGCCAGCAGCTTAGCGACTAGCGGGAGGGCCAACGGGGAGCTGTTTTTT
15	TRBJ2-4	TRBD1	-	TRBV3-1	CASSQVGGPKNIQYF	TGTGCCAGCAGCCAAGTAGGGGGCCCCAAAAACATTCAGTACTTC
16	TRBJ2-3	TRBD2	many	TRBV7-2	CASSPGLAGFTDTQYF	TGTGCCAGCAGTCCGGGACTAGCGGGGTTCACAGATACGCAGTATTTT
15	TRBJ2-7	-	-	TRBV7-9	CASSPGRVSSYEQYF	TGTGCCAGCAGCCCCGGCCGTGTGAGCTCCTACGAGCAGTACTTC
14	TRBJ1-1	-	-	TRBV28	CASRIGLTNTEAFF	TGTGCCAGCAGGATCGGACTGACGAACACTGAAGCTTTCTTT
15	TRBJ2-3	TRBD2	-	TRBV20-1	CSAGVAGGSTDTQYF	TGCAGTGCTGGCGTAGCGGGAGGGAGCACAGATACGCAGTATTTT
15	TRBJ2-5	TRBD2	many	TRBV9	CASSVLAGVQETQYF	TGTGCCAGCAGCGTCCTAGCGGGAGTGCAAGAGACCCAGTACTTC
16	TRBJ2-3	TRBD2	few	TRBV4-3	CASSQGPAGGSDTQYF	TGCGCCAGCAGCCAAGGTCCAGCGGGGGGTTCTGATACGCAGTATTTT
16	TRBJ1-1	-	many	TRBV7-3	CASSLTSRGVNTEAFF	TGTGCCAGCAGCTTAACATCCCGAGGGGTGAACACTGAAGCTTTCTTT
15	TRBJ2-1	-	few	TRBV7-8	CASSSRMAVYNEQFF	TGTGCCAGCAGCTCCCGGATGGCTGTCTACAATGAGCAGTTCTTC
13	TRBJ2-5	-	few	TRBV12-5	CASGLGPQETQYF	TGTGCTAGTGGTTTGGGACCCCAAGAGACCCAGTACTTC
12	TRBJ1-1	-	-	TRBV29-1	CSGHRVNTEAFF	TGCAGCGGACACAGGGTGAACACTGAAGCTTTCTTT
15	TRBJ2-7	TRBD2	few	TRBV6-2/TRBV6-3	CASSYDASGIYEQYF	TGTGCCAGCAGTTACGACGCTAGCGGGATATACGAGCAGTACTTC
12	TRBJ2-7	TRBD2	-	TRBV28	CASSLSGKLQYF	TGTGCCAGCAGTTTGAGCGGGAAGCTGCAGTACTTC
18	TRBJ1-4	TRBD1	few	TRBV6-5	CASSYSRAVGTANEKLFF	TGTGCCAGCAGTTACTCTCGGGCGGTTGGGACAGCAAATGAAAAACTGTTTTTT
16	TRBJ2-7	-	-	TRBV6-5	CASSVQAPYLPYEQYF	TGTGCCAGCAGTGTACAGGCCCCATACCTTCCCTACGAGCAGTACTTC
13	TRBJ2-7	-	-	TRBV2	CASRPSSGYEQYF	TGTGCCAGCAGGCCCTCCTCCGGGTACGAGCAGTACTTC
17	TRBJ2-3	-	-	TRBV4-3	CASSQDIGQGGTDTPYF	TGCGCCAGCAGCCAAGACATAGGACAGGGAGGGACAGATACACCGTATTTT
16	TRBJ2-7	-	-	TRBV21-1	CASSKGPGGEKDEQYF	TGTGCCAGCAGCAAAGGCCCGGGGGGAGAAAAGGACGAGCAGTACTTC
13	TRBJ2-1	TRBD2	many	TRBV29-1	CSVVRTRSNEQFF	TGCAGCGTTGTTCGGACTAGAAGCAATGAGCAGTTCTTC
19	TRBJ2-3	TRBD2	-	TRBV4-2	CASSPRTSGRALSTDTQYF	TGTGCCAGCAGCCCGCGGACTAGCGGGAGGGCCCTTAGCACAGATACGCAGTATTTT
15	TRBJ2-7	-	few	TRBV7-9	CASSLGDRNLYEQYF	TGTGCCAGCAGCTTAGGGGATAGGAATTTGTACGAGCAGTACTTC
16	TRBJ2-1	TRBD2	-	TRBV4-3	CASSQDPGLTINEQFF	TGCGCCAGCAGCCAAGACCCGGGACTAACGATTAATGAGCAGTTCTTC
15	TRBJ2-1	-	few	TRBV20-1	CSAETREAAINEQFF	TGCAGTGCCGAGACTAGGGAGGCTGCTATCAATGAGCAGTTCTTC
12	TRBJ2-5	-	-	TRBV20-1	CSARPSAETQYF	TGCAGTGCTAGACCCTCAGCGGAGACCCAGTACTTC
19	TRBJ2-1	TRBD2	-	TRBV7-9	CASSSPRLAGEGRYNEQFF	TGTGCCAGCAGCTCCCCGCGGCTAGCGGGAGAGGGGCGTTACAATGAGCAGTTCTTC